This T cell receptor (beta chain) was captured in a study of OX40 agonist ivuxolimab in advanced cancers. CDR1 and CDR2 from the germline V gene are MNHEY and SVGAGI. V was pared by 5 bases and J by 15 bases, with 17 bases of the junction left unmatched. The CDR3 length is 15 residues. Some clones are missing from TCRdb's copy, which holds only in-frame ones; the method was immunoSEQ multiplex PCR. The profile shows approximately 45,000 clones, about 86% of them singletons. Material: CD4+ or CD8+ T cells sorted from blood, obtained in a trial of the OX40 agonist ivuxolimab. The TCR originated in an adult with an advanced solid tumor such as melanoma, head and neck, liver or kidney cancer. This chain uses TRBV6-5 with TRBJ2-1, with 9 bases lining up with TRBD2. CDR3 region: CASSPLLGSGSSTFF. CDR3 nucleotide sequence: TGTGCCAGCAGTCCTCTCCTTGGTAGCGGGAGCTCAACGTTCTTC.